Listed below are T cell receptor beta chains from one sample, sequenced in a study of CD8+CD57+ T cells in acquired aplastic anemia. TCRdb re-called the reads through MiXCR, storing one row per CDR3 protein. The table records 200,000 to 250,000 distinct CDR3 sequences, approximately 51% of them present only once. What was sequenced was sorted CD4+, CD8+, or CD8+CD57+ T cells (not recorded which) from PBMCs. These TCRs come from a human donor with aplastic anemia. CDR3s include the opening cysteine and the closing phenylalanine or tryptophan. A D gene is named only where the DNA matches it firmly. Size is omitted from some rows. Given values are once, few, many or a class for expanded clones.

D gene,J gene,clone size,V gene,CDR3 DNA,CDR3 protein
NA,TRBJ2-6,many,TRBV14,TGTGCCAGCAGCCGACTAGAGACTGGGGCCAACGTCCTGACTTTC,CASSRLETGANVLTF
NA,TRBJ2-3,NA,TRBV10-1,TGCGCCAGCAGTGATGTAGAGCGGGCTGTTCGTCCAGATACGCAGTATTTT,CASSDVERAVRPDTQYF
TRBD2,TRBJ2-5,NA,TRBV10-3,TGTGCCATCAGTGAGCTAGCGGGGCGGGAGACCCAGTACTTC,CAISELAGRETQYF
NA,TRBJ1-2,many,TRBV12-3/TRBV12-4,TGTGCCAGCAGCCGCTCCTTCGGGGGTGGCTACACCTTC,CASSRSFGGGYTF
TRBD1,TRBJ1-5,many,TRBV19,TGTGCCAGTAGTACCACAGGGGTATCAAGCAATCAGCCCCAGCATTTT,CASSTTGVSSNQPQHF
NA,TRBJ2-5,NA,TRBV5-8,TGTGCCAGCAGCTTACGGGCAGGTCCACAAGAGACCCAGTACTTC,CASSLRAGPQETQYF
NA,TRBJ1-2,many,TRBV5-1,TGCGCCAGCAGCATAGGACTCGTATCTGGCTACACCTTC,CASSIGLVSGYTF
TRBD2,TRBJ2-1,many,TRBV11-2,TGTGCTAGCAGCTTAGCGGGGGGCTACAATGAGCAGTTCTTC,CASSLAGGYNEQFF
NA,TRBJ1-2,NA,TRBV29-1,TGCAGCGTTGGAGGACAGATAGGAGGGGGCTACACCTTC,CSVGGQIGGGYTF
NA,TRBJ1-6,many,TRBV9,TGTGCCAGCAGCGTAAATATACGAAATTCACCCCTCCACTTT,CASSVNIRNSPLHF
TRBD2,TRBJ2-7,many,TRBV18,TGTGCCAGCTCTGGGACTAGCGGGTACGAGCAGTACTTC,CASSGTSGYEQYF
NA,TRBJ1-5,few,TRBV30,TGTGCCTGGGACCGCGGGGGTTGGGGTCAGCCCCAGCATTTT,CAWDRGGWGQPQHF
TRBD1,TRBJ1-1,many,TRBV6-6,TGTGCCAGCACTTCCCTGACAGGGGGTCAAGCTTTCTTT,CASTSLTGGQAFF
TRBD2,TRBJ2-7,NA,TRBV11-2,TGTGCCAGCAGCCCGCCCGGAAGGACGGGGGGCGAGCAGTACTTC,CASSPPGRTGGEQYF
NA,TRBJ2-4,many,TRBV19,TGTGCCAGTAGTACGCAGGCTAGCCCAAACATTCAGTACTTC,CASSTQASPNIQYF
TRBD1,TRBJ1-6,many,TRBV7-8,TGTGCCAGCAGCTACGGGACAGCGAATTCACCCCTCCACTTT,CASSYGTANSPLHF
TRBD2,TRBJ2-2,NA,TRBV24-1,TGTGCCACCAGTGATCCTAGCGGGGGGCCCACGAACACCGGGGAGCTGTTTTTT,CATSDPSGGPTNTGELFF
TRBD1,TRBJ1-6,many,TRBV7-2,TGTGCCAGCAGCTACATAGGACAGGGGAATTCACCCCTCCACTTT,CASSYIGQGNSPLHF
TRBD1,TRBJ2-7,NA,TRBV20-1,TGCAGTGCTCGGCTTCCTCGACAGGGCTCCTACGAGCAGTACTTC,CSARLPRQGSYEQYF
NA,TRBJ1-1,NA,TRBV29-1,TGCAGCGTTGAGACGGGCAGGGACTCTGAAGCTTTCTTT,CSVETGRDSEAFF
NA,TRBJ1-2,NA,TRBV27,TGTGCCAGCAGTTTCCTACGGGACACTAACTATGGCTACACCTTC,CASSFLRDTNYGYTF
NA,TRBJ2-2,NA,TRBV20-1,TGCAGTGCTATCCAGGGCTCGGTCACCGGGGAGCTGTTTTTT,CSAIQGSVTGELFF
NA,TRBJ1-2,many,TRBV5-8,TGTGCCAGCAGCTTGGTGGGGCGAGGGGAAGGCTACACCTTC,CASSLVGRGEGYTF
NA,TRBJ1-5,many,TRBV19,TGTGCCAGTAGTATTTCGGGGGCTAGCAATCAGCCCCAGCATTTT,CASSISGASNQPQHF
TRBD1,TRBJ1-1,NA,TRBV2,TGTGCCAGCCGGACAGGGACCACTGAAGCTTTCTTT,CASRTGTTEAFF
TRBD1,TRBJ2-1,NA,TRBV7-2,TGTGCCAGCAGCTTAGACGACAGGGCCTACAATGAGCAGTTCTTC,CASSLDDRAYNEQFF
TRBD1,TRBJ1-6,NA,TRBV5-1,TGCGCCAGCAGCTTGACCGGGACAGAAGATTCACCCCTCCACTTT,CASSLTGTEDSPLHF
TRBD2,TRBJ2-5,few,TRBV15,TGTGCCACCAGCGTCTACGGGGGGGAGACCCAGTACTTC,CATSVYGGETQYF
TRBD2,TRBJ2-1,NA,TRBV12-3/TRBV12-4,TGTGCCAGCAGTTTTGGCGGGGGAGGTGAGCAGTTCTTC,CASSFGGGGEQFF